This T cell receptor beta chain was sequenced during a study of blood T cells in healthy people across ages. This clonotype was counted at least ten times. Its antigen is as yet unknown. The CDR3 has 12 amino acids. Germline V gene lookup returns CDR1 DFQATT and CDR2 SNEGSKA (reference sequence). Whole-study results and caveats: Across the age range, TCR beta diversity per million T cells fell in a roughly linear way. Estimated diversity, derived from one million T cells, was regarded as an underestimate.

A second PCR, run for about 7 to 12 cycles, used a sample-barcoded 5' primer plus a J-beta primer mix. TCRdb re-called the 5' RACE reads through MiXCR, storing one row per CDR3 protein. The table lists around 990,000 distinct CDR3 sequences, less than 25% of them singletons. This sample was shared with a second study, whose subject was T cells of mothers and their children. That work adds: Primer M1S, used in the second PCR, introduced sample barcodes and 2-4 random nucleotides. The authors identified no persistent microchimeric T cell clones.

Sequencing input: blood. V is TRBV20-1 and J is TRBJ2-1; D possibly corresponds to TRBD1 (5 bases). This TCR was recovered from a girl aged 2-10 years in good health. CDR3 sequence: CSRLDNQIEQFF. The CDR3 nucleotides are TGCAGCCGACTGGACAATCAGATTGAGCAGTTCTTC.